One sample yielded the 28 T cell receptor beta chains listed below, sequenced in a study of human T cells and chemical hapten exposure. As to time point: pre-sensitization, week 0. Treatment described: therapeutic diphenylcyclopropenone sensitization with weekly scalp DPC. Via MiXCR, TCRdb re-called the RACE reads, giving one row per CDR3 protein. This sample yields 57,000 or so distinct CDR3 sequences, of which approximately 10% are seen a single time; around 3.9% belongs to the top ten. Here the sequenced sample was whole blood, taken in connection with sensitization to the hapten diphenylcyclopropenone (DPC). The receptors stem from a woman aged 40 to 55 with alopecia areata. Some clones in this sample may be carry-over from other donors' samples.

This clonotype occurred many times. The chain has TRBV28 and TRBJ2-4, with 10 bases identical to TRBD1. The CDR3 runs 15 residues. After removal of 5 bases from V and 1 base from J, the junction contained 2 bases not matched to a gene. The germline CDR1 and CDR2 sequences are MDHEN and SYDVKM. The CDR3 loop reads CASSGQGVAKNIQYF. CDR3 sequence (DNA): TGTGCCAGCAGTGGACAGGGGGTGGCCAAAAACATTCAGTACTTC. Filled out from reference TRBV28 and TRBJ2-4, the complete variable domain reads DVKVTQSSRYLVKRTGEKVFLECVQDMDHENMFWYRQDPGLGLRLIYFSYDVKMKEKGDIPEGYSVSREKKERFSLILESASTNQTSMYLCASSGQGVAKNIQYFGAGTRLSVL.

This clonotype appeared many times. The chain combines TRBV29-1 with TRBJ1-2, with 8 bases matching TRBD1. There are 14 residues in the CDR3. After removal of 4 bases from V and 8 bases from J, the junction contained 12 bases not matched to a gene. From germline, CDR1 is SQVTM and CDR2 ANQGSEA. The CDR3 nucleotides read TGCAGCGTTGCTGATTTGACAGGGGTCGGCGGCTACACCTTC. This sequence encodes CSVADLTGVGGYTF.

This clonotype has ten or more counts. The gene calls are TRBV18 and TRBJ2-6; D unresolved. Germline CDR1 KGHSH, CDR2 LQKENI. CDR3 size: 19 residues. V was trimmed by 3 bases and J by 0 bases, leaving 18 bases between them. The CDR3 DNA follows: TGTGCCAGCTCACCCCTTGGAAAGGCTACAAGCTCTGGGGCCAACGTCCTGACTTTC. It is translated as CASSPLGKATSSGANVLTF.

The J gene is TRBJ2-3, the V gene TRBV6-6; 8 bases line up with TRBD2. CDR1 is MNHNY, CDR2 SVGAGI, per germline (reference sequence). The CDR3 is made up of 14 amino acids. With 7 bases clipped from V and 2 bases from J, the junction kept 5 bases outside the gene matches. CDR3 DNA sequence: TGTGCCAGCACCGCTAGCGGGCACACAGATACGCAGTATTTT. As protein: CASTASGHTDTQYF.

This clonotype showed up many times. The rearrangement links TRBV10-3 to TRBJ2-7, with D perhaps matching TRBD1 (7 bases). The V end lost 0 bases, the J end lost 3 bases, and 12 bases lay between the germline ends. In germline, CDR1 is ENHRY, CDR2 SYGVKD. CDR3 length: 15 amino acids. The CDR3 here is CAISESDQGGYEQYF. CDR3 sequence (DNA): TGTGCCATCAGTGAGTCGGACCAGGGGGGCTACGAGCAGTACTTC.

This clonotype is medium-sized by share. This chain uses TRBV9 with TRBJ1-2, with unresolved D. V gave up 3 bases and J gave up 4 bases, with 7 bases separating them. The CDR3 sequence is 12 residues long. Germline assignment: CDR1 SGDLS and CDR2 YYNGEE. CDR3 coding DNA: TGTGCCAGCAGCGCGCGTAGCTATGGCTACACCTTC. As protein: CASSARSYGYTF.

This clonotype turned up a few times. The chain recombines TRBV4-3 with TRBJ1-2; 7 bases are shared with TRBD1. V shed 0 bases, J shed 7 bases, and the junction held 5 bases outside the gene matches. Germline V gene sequence: CDR1 LGHNA, CDR2 YSLEER. This CDR3 spans 14 amino acids. This CDR3 reads CASSQDSAGGGYTF. In nucleotides, the CDR3 is TGCGCCAGCAGCCAAGATTCCGCAGGGGGTGGCTACACCTTC.

The sample holds a few counts of this clonotype. The chain carries TRBV14 and TRBJ2-1; 8 bases map to TRBD1. The germline V gene has CDR1 SGHDN and CDR2 FVKESK. After removal of 4 bases from V and 1 base from J, the junction contained 12 bases not matched to a gene. The CDR3 runs 18 residues. The CDR3 coding sequence is TGTGCCAGCAGCCCGCTACCGGGACAGGCCCTTTCCTACAATGAGCAGTTCTTC. It yields the protein CASSPLPGQALSYNEQFF.

The chain recombines TRBV24-1 with TRBJ2-1; D is uncertain. V lost 10 bases to trimming and J lost 3 bases, with 9 bases between them. Germline CDR1 and CDR2: KGHDR and SFDVKD. This CDR3 is 12 amino acids long. CDR3 in amino acids: CATALGYNEQFF. CDR3 nucleotide sequence: TGTGCCACGGCGCTCGGCTACAATGAGCAGTTCTTC.

Ten or more counts support this clonotype. This rearrangement joins TRBV2 to TRBJ1-6, with a possible D match to TRBD1 (5 bases). Between the trimmed V and J ends, which lost 6 bases and 7 bases, there was a span of 19 bases. This CDR3 spans 16 amino acids. CDR1 is SNHLY, CDR2 FYNNEI, per germline. This CDR3 is CASRGPDWAGNSPLHF. CDR3 nucleotides: TGTGCCAGCAGGGGACCGGACTGGGCCGGGAATTCACCCCTCCACTTT.

This clonotype appeared many times. This chain joins TRBV13 and TRBJ2-7; D not resolved. Germline values: CDR1 PRHDT, CDR2 FYEKMQ (reference sequence). The V gene lost 5 bases and the J gene lost 2 bases, with 13 bases spanning the gap. The CDR3 extends over 14 amino acids. The CDR3 DNA reads as TGTGCCAGCAGCAGCCAGACCCAAGCCTACGAGCAGTACTTC. Amino acids: CASSSQTQAYEQYF.

This clonotype showed up just a few times. The gene calls are TRBV20-1 and TRBJ2-2; D possibly uses TRBD1 or TRBD2 (6 bases each). There are 13 residues in the CDR3. CDR1 is DFQATT, CDR2 SNEGSKA, per germline (reference sequence). Trimming shortened V by 2 bases and J by 6 bases, and 10 bases separated the two germline ends. The CDR3 bases are TGCAGTGCTAGACCGGGGGCCGCCGGGGAGCTGTTTTTT. Translated: CSARPGAAGELFF.

This clonotype was detected ten times or more. The chain uses TRBV5-4 and TRBJ1-1, with 9 bases identical to TRBD1. The CDR3 length is 15 residues. With V trimmed by 0 bases and J by 3 bases, 3 bases remained unmatched. Looked up from germline, CDR1 is SGHNT and CDR2 is YYREEE (reference sequence). The CDR3 loop reads CASSLGTGADTEAFF. For the CDR3, the DNA is TGTGCCAGCAGCTTGGGGACAGGGGCCGACACTGAAGCTTTCTTT.

The chain links TRBV20-1 to TRBJ1-4, with a tentative D call TRBD1 (6 bases). V was trimmed by 4 bases and J by 5 bases, leaving 20 bases between them. This CDR3 is 16 amino acids long. Per the germline V gene, CDR1 is DFQATT and CDR2 is SNEGSKA (reference sequence). The CDR3 spells CSATTGGASSNEKLFF. The CDR3 region has the DNA TGCAGTGCTACCACCGGGGGGGCAAGTTCCAATGAAAAACTGTTTTTT.

Note on this clonotype: This could be a read error, since a much larger clone is one nucleotide away. The rearrangement links TRBV27 to TRBJ2-3, with D unresolved. The CDR3 loop spans 15 amino acids. CDR1 MNHEY and CDR2 SMNVEV come from the germline V gene (reference sequence). CDR3 bases: TGTACCAGCCATAAAGGCAGGTTTAGCACAGATACGCAGTATTTT. It encodes CTSHKGRFSTDTQYF.

This chain uses TRBV7-6 with TRBJ2-3, with 7 bases that match TRBD2. The germline CDR1 and CDR2 sequences are SGHVS and FNYEAQ. Trimming cost V 5 bases and J 10 bases; bases outside gene matches: 21. CDR3 size: 17 residues. CDR3 DNA: TGTGCCAGCAGCCTGACGCCTCCCAGCGGGGCAGAAACAGCGCAGTATTTT. Protein sequence: CASSLTPPSGAETAQYF.

This clonotype showed up many times. The gene calls are TRBV7-8 and TRBJ2-2, with D perhaps TRBD2 (6 bases). Deletions cut 6 bases from V and 7 bases from J, with 12 bases between. This CDR3 has 13 residues. Germline CDR1 and CDR2: SGHVS and FQNEAQ. For the CDR3, the DNA is TGTGCCAGCAGGTTGGACTATGGCGGGGAGCTGTTTTTT. Protein sequence: CASRLDYGGELFF. Based on the CDR3 plus reference TRBV7-8 and TRBJ2-2, the full variable domain is GAGVSQSPRYKVAKRGQDVALRCDPISGHVSLFWYQQALGQGPEFLTYFQNEAQLDKSGLPSDRFFAERPEGSVSTLKIQRTQQEDSAVYLCASRLDYGGELFFGEGSRLTVL.

This clonotype was observed at least ten times. The chain couples TRBV19 to TRBJ1-4; weak D call: TRBD1 (5 bases). CDR1 is LNHDA and CDR2 is SQIVND in the germline V gene (reference sequence). The V end lost 4 bases, the J end lost 2 bases, and 11 bases lay between the germline ends. CDR3 length: 15 residues. The CDR3 protein is CASSTGRGTNEKLFF. The CDR3, as DNA: TGTGCCAGTAGTACGGGACGGGGGACTAATGAAAAACTGTTTTTT.

This clonotype has just a few counts. The chain employs TRBV3-2 and TRBJ2-4; TRBD1, the table's D call, was not compared with the DNA. TRBV3-2 is given as a pseudogene. The CDR3 is 16 amino acids. The DNA for the CDR3 is TGTGCCAGCAGCCAGATTGGACAGGGGTTCAAAAACATTCAGTACTTC. Encoded protein: CASSQIGQGFKNIQYF.

The gene calls are TRBV20-1 and TRBJ2-1; 8 nucleotides line up with TRBD1. This CDR3 is built from 13 residues. The germline V gene has CDR1 DFQATT and CDR2 SNEGSKA (reference sequence). The V and J ends lost 4 bases and 3 bases, in that order; junction bases with no gene match: 2. The DNA for the CDR3 is TGCAGTGCTACTACAGGGGGCTACAATGAGCAGTTCTTC. It codes for CSATTGGYNEQFF.

This clonotype was detected many times. The J gene is TRBJ1-4, the V gene TRBV7-9; D not resolved. Trimming left V 2 bases short and J 5 bases short, with 9 bases between. This CDR3 region has 14 residues. Germline CDR1 and CDR2: SEHNR and FQNEAQ (reference sequence). The CDR3 DNA reads as TGTGCCAGCAGCTTATCCAGGCCGAATGAAAAACTGTTTTTT. Protein: CASSLSRPNEKLFF. The full variable domain, rest sourced from reference TRBV7-9 and TRBJ1-4, is DTGVSQNPRHKITKRGQNVTFRCDPISEHNRLYWYRQTLGQGPEFLTYFQNEAQLEKSRLLSDRFSAERPKGSFSTLEIQRTEQGDSAMYLCASSLSRPNEKLFFGSGTQLSVL.

This clonotype was picked up many times. The chain links TRBV18 to TRBJ2-7; unclear D gene. Per the germline V gene, CDR1 is KGHSH and CDR2 is LQKENI. The V and J ends lost 2 bases and 2 bases respectively, with 10 bases between them. CDR3 length: 14 amino acids. In DNA form, the CDR3 reads TGTGCCAGCTCACCAAGGCAGATTACCTACGAGCAGTACTTC. Its protein is CASSPRQITYEQYF.

This clonotype was recorded many times. V is TRBV19 and J is TRBJ1-1, with D unclear. CDR3 size: 15 residues. Germline V CDR1 and CDR2: LNHDA, SQIVND (reference sequence). V lost 5 bases to trimming and J lost 4 bases, with 17 bases between them. CDR3 in DNA: TGTGCCAGTAGTCGACCGGCCTCAGGTGGCACTGAAGCTTTCTTT. Amino acids: CASSRPASGGTEAFF.

This clonotype has a count of ten or more. The V call is TRBV6-2 or TRBV6-3, the J call TRBJ2-3, with a possible D match to TRBD2 (5 bases). Germline V gene data show CDR1 as MNHEY and CDR2 as SVGEGT. The CDR3 extends over 16 amino acids. Deletions cut 6 bases from V and 1 base from J, with 17 bases between. CDR3 residues: CASSQAGLVGTDTQYF. CDR3 nucleotide sequence: TGTGCCAGCAGCCAGGCGGGTTTGGTTGGCACAGATACGCAGTATTTT.

This clonotype was seen more than once but under ten times. The chain links TRBV7-2 to TRBJ2-7; TRBD1 matches at 8 bases. CDR3 length: 15 amino acids. CDR1 and CDR2 (germline): SGHTA, FQGNSA. Trimming removed 5 bases from V and 2 bases from J; junction bases left unmatched: 8. CDR3 bases: TGTGCCAGCAGCCCGGGCAGGGACAGGCCCTACGAGCAGTACTTC. The encoded protein is CASSPGRDRPYEQYF.

This clonotype qualifies as medium-sized (0.01 to 0.1%). The chain combines TRBV6-2 or TRBV6-3 with TRBJ2-2, with 10 bases matching TRBD1. Losses at the gene ends were 6 bases for V and 6 bases for J; bases not matched to a gene: 7. The CDR3 is 15 residues long. CDR1 and CDR2 (germline): MNHEY, SVGEGT. The CDR3 DNA reads TGTGCCAGCAGGCTCGGACAGGGGGAGGCCGGGGAGCTGTTTTTT. Protein product: CASRLGQGEAGELFF.

This clonotype came up a few times. The chain has TRBV7-9 and TRBJ2-5; D might be TRBD1 or TRBD2, each matching 5 bases. Germline V gene lookup returns CDR1 SEHNR and CDR2 FQNEAQ (reference sequence). This CDR3 has 15 amino acids. Trimming cost V 0 bases and J 3 bases, with 11 bases left between them. Here the CDR3 DNA reads TGTGCCAGCAGCTTAGCTGGGACGCAAGAAGAGACCCAGTACTTC. It encodes CASSLAGTQEETQYF.

This clonotype was detected ten times or more. The chain uses TRBV14 and TRBJ1-6; D remains ambiguous. The CDR3 loop spans 14 amino acids. V lost 4 bases to trimming and J lost 8 bases, with 12 bases between them. Germline V lookup: CDR1 SGHDN, CDR2 FVKESK. CDR3 in DNA: TGTGCCAGCAGCCGATACGGTAGTTATTCACCCCTCCACTTT. It specifies CASSRYGSYSPLHF.